This TCR beta chain was documented in a study of shared T cell receptors in the human thymus. The length of the CDR3 is 13 residues. The V end lost 7 bases, the J end lost 3 bases, and 13 bases lay between the germline ends. Germline CDR1 is MDHEN and CDR2 is SYDVKM. The method was immunoSEQ multiplex PCR; TCRdb's version includes in-frame clones alone and lacks a portion of them. The repertoire holds about 660,000 clones, with 88% as singletons. These data were also filed under a second study, of human thymus T cells. Per that paper: Healthy Finnish infants undergoing corrective surgery for congenital heart defects provided the donor material. Resections that were taken during corrective heart surgery supplied the thymus tissue. Related studies noted strongly shared thymic repertoires across unrelated people.

The sequenced material came from thymocytes. The receptor was isolated from a boy under two years old with a congenital heart defect. The chain employs TRBV28 and TRBJ2-7, with D hard to call. The CDR3: CASNTKRLYEQYF. As DNA, the CDR3 is TGTGCCAGCAACACGAAGCGTCTCTACGAGCAGTACTTC.